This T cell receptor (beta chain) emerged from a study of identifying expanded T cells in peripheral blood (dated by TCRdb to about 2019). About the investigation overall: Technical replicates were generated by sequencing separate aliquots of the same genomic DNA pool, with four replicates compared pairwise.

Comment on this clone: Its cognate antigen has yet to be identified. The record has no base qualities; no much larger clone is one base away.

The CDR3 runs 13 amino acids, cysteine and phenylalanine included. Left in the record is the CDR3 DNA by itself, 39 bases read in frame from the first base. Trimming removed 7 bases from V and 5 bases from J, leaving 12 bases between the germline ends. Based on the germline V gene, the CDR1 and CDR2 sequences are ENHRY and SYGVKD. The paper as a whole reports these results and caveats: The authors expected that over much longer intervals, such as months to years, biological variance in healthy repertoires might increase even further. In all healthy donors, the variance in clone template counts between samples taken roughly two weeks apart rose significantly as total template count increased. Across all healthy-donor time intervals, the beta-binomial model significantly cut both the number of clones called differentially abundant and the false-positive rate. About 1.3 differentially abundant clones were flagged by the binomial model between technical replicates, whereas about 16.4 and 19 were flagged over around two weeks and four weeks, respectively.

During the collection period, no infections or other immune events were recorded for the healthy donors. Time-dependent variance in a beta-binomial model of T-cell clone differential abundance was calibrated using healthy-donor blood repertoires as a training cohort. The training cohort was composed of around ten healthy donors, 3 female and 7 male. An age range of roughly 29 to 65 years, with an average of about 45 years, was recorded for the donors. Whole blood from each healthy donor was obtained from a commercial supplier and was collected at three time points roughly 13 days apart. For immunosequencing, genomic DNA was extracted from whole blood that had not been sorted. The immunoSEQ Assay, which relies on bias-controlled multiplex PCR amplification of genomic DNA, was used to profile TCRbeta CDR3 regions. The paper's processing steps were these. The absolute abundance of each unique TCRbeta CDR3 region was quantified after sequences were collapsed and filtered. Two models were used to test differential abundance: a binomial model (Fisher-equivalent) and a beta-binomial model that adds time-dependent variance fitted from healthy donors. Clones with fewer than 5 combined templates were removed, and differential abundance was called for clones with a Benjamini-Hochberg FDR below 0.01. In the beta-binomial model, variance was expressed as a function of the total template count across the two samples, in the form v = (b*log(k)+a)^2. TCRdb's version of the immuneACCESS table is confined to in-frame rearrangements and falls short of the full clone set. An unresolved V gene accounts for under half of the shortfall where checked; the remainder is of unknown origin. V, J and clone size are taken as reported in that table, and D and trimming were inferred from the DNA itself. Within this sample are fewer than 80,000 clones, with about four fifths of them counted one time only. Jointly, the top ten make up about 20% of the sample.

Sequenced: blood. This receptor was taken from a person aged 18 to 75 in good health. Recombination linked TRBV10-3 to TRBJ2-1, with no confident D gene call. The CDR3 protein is CAINTGSHNEQFF. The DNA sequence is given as TGTGCCATCAACACTGGGTCCCACAATGAGCAGTTCTTC.